This T cell receptor (beta chain) derives from a study of OX40 agonist ivuxolimab in advanced cancers. Assay: immunoSEQ multiplex PCR; the TCRdb copy retains only in-frame clones and omits some. The table lists fewer than 90,000 clones, roughly 88% of them singletons. Germline CDR1 is LNHDA and CDR2 is SQIVND (reference sequence). V gave up 6 bases and J gave up 4 bases; unmatched junction bases: 5. The CDR3 is made up of 13 amino acids. The chain employs TRBV19 and TRBJ1-1; 7 bases match TRBD1. Sequences were derived from CD4+ or CD8+ T cells sorted from blood, sampled in a trial of the OX40 agonist ivuxolimab. This receptor was identified in an adult with an advanced solid tumor such as melanoma, head and neck, liver or kidney cancer. The DNA for the CDR3 is TGTGCCAGTAGACCTCAGGGGGGCACTGAAGCTTTCTTT. It is translated as CASRPQGGTEAFF.